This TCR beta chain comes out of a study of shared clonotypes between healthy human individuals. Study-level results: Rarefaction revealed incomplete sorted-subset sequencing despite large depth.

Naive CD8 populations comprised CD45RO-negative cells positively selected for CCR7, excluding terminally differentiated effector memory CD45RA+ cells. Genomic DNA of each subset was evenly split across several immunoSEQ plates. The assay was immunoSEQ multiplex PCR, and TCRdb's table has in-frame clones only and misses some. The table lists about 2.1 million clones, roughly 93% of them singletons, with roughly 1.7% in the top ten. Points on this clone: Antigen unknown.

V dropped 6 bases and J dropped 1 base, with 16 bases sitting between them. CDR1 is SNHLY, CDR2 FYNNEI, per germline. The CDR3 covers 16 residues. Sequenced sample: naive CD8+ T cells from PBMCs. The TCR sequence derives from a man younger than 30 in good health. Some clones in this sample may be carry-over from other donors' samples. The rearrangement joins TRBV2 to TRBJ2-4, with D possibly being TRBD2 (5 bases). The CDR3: CASSKDLGMAKNIQYF. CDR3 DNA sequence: TGTGCCAGCAGCAAGGACTTGGGGATGGCCAAAAACATTCAGTACTTC.